The entry below gives a single T cell receptor (beta chain) sequence along with its context. This clonotype was observed a handful of times. The clone's antigen remains unknown. No base quality information exists; no much larger clone differs at one position. The data were obtained in a study of T cells in Graves' hyperthyroidism and ophthalmopathy (dated by TCRdb to about 2019). Background on the whole study: Peripheral blood samples were taken at initial diagnosis, before any treatment was given. TCR V-J signatures able to tell the groups apart were searched for in a discovery cohort of 90 to 100 patients, of whom 40 to 45 had Graves' ophthalmopathy and about 55 had stable Graves' hyperthyroidism. Prospective prediction of ophthalmopathy was tested in an independent validation cohort of approximately 18 hyperthyroidism patients and some 17 patients who later progressed to ophthalmopathy. For training and testing, the 100 patients in the discovery cohort were randomly divided in a 7:3 ratio. Thyroid tissue and blood T-cell repertoires from about 6 Graves' hyperthyroidism patients were also compared in the study. Once sampling was done, hyperthyroidism patients were given methimazole at a starting dose of 30 mg daily, whereas ophthalmopathy patients were given high-dose intravenous methylprednisolone. TCR Vbeta CDR3 sequencing of 140 or so peripheral blood samples (roughly 41 ophthalmopathy, over 70 hyperthyroidism and roughly 17 progressor patients) is reported in the paper.

Trimming takes 0 bases from V and 0 bases from J, and the germline ends sit 12 bases apart. Reading from cysteine to phenylalanine, the CDR3 counts 16 amino acids. Only the CDR3 part of the read is kept: 48 bases, read in frame from the first base. CDR1 and CDR2 (DFQATT, SNEGSKA) derive from the germline V gene (reference sequence). Graves' hyperthyroidism was defined as stable when no progression to ophthalmopathy occurred over 18 months of follow-up. Hyperthyroidism patients were newly diagnosed, with disease duration under 2 months, and aged 18 to 65 years. The study excluded patients with uncontrolled infections, other autoimmune diseases, pregnancy or lactation. Diagnoses relied on clinical symptoms, serum thyroxine and TRAb, thyroid ultrasound and orbital computed tomography. PBMCs were isolated from approximately 10 ml of fresh peripheral blood by Ficoll-Paque density gradient centrifugation. Total RNA was extracted using Trizol reagent, and RNA quality was assessed on an Agilent 2100 Bioanalyzer.

TCR beta CDR3 regions were amplified from RNA transcripts. The first round of RT-PCR for the TCR CDR3 was performed with the HTBI primer set and the Qiagen OneStep RT-PCR kit. A second multiplex PCR round built the libraries, followed by size selection and purification. Paired-end sequencing of the libraries was performed with 100 bp reads on an Illumina HiSeq2000. Per the authors' processing: Raw data were processed with SOAPnuke, discarding reads with adapters, uncalled bases, mean Phred below 15, or no exact constant-primer or identifier match. COPE v1.2.5 was used to merge high-quality paired reads, and clonotypes were defined as unique nucleotide sequences. MiTCR v1.1 was used to align clonotypes to the IMGT TRBV, TRBD and TRBJ reference segments. The analysis included only V-J combinations with a frequency above 0.0001, which together covered more than 98% of the repertoires. The TCS score was defined as the ratio of F50 (clonal expansion) to E x V (chaos), calculated using BLOSUM62-based TCRdist between CDR3 peptides within each V-J. Welch's t-statistics and random forest reduced around 550 V-J features to 13, which were used in a naive Bayes classifier (R e1071). The public reads were run again by TCRdb, first through fastp at Q25 and then through MiXCR, and only productive beta chains were kept. CDR3 protein sequences are deduplicated, and each keeps its most common genes and DNA. TCRdb, not the authors, supplied the V and J calls. For this sample there are 380,000 or so distinct CDR3 sequences; about a fifth appear just once. In total, the top ten clones hold 3.7% of the sample.

The full study reports these points: A model built on a 13 V-J signature distinguished ophthalmopathy from stable hyperthyroidism, reaching around 88% sensitivity and approximately 83% specificity in cross-validation and 80%/75% in testing. No statistical method was used to set the sample size in advance, and investigators knew the group allocation. Blood samples also contained most of the expanded thyroid clonotypes (frequency above 0.001), which suggests that blood repertoires may reflect thyroid immune responses. In validation, progression to ophthalmopathy was predicted by the model with 70.59% sensitivity and just over 72% specificity, a median of roughly 6 months before onset.

The TCR sequence derives from a young woman with Graves' hyperthyroidism. The sequence is built from TRBV20-1 and TRBJ1-5, with no reliable assignment of the D segment. Material: blood. The CDR3: CSARDFGQYSNQPQHF. The DNA reads TGCAGTGCTAGAGATTTCGGGCAGTATAGCAATCAGCCCCAGCATTTT.